Each of the 18 T cell receptor beta chains below was sequenced from the same sample in a study of CD8 T cells in ankylosing spondylitis. TCRdb redid the calling of the 5' RACE reads with MiXCR, one entry per CDR3 protein. The sample holds approximately 210,000 distinct CDR3 sequences, around 13% seen once. Specimen: blood, either unsorted or a sorted T cell fraction (not recorded which). These receptors came from a male donor with ankylosing spondylitis or in good health (not recorded which).

For the CDR3, the DNA is TGTGCCTGGAGTGTACTGGGAGGGGAGCTGTTTTTT. It translates to CAWSVLGGELFF. The V and J genes are TRBV30 and TRBJ2-2; D not certain. The V gene lost 0 bases and the J gene lost 8 bases, with 7 bases spanning the gap. This CDR3 has 12 residues. The germline V gene encodes CDR1 GTSNPN and CDR2 SVGIG (reference sequence). The full variable domain, rest sourced from reference TRBV30 and TRBJ2-2, is SQTIHQWPATLVQPVGSPLSLECTVEGTSNPNLYWYRQAAGRGLQLLFYSVGIGQISSEVPQNLSASRPQDRQFILSSKKLLLSDSGFYLCAWSVLGGELFFGEGSRLTVL.

This clonotype came up many times. The chain is built from TRBV7-9 and TRBJ1-5; D is unresolved. V was trimmed by 1 base and J by 6 bases, leaving 4 bases between them. The length of the CDR3 is 12 residues. Germline CDR1 and CDR2: SEHNR and FQNEAQ (reference sequence). CDR3 region: CASSLGLQPQHF. For the CDR3, the DNA is TGTGCCAGCAGCTTAGGGCTTCAGCCCCAGCATTTT.

This clonotype has ten or more counts. V gene TRBV27 combines with J gene TRBJ1-2; 9 nucleotides align to TRBD1. Trimming removed 8 bases from V and 7 bases from J; junction bases left unmatched: 11. The CDR3 is made up of 14 amino acids. The V gene's germline CDR1 is MNHEY and CDR2 SMNVEV (reference sequence). CDR3 DNA sequence: TGTGCCAGCTTTTCCCCGGGACAGGGCCTTGGCTACACCTTC. Translated, it gives CASFSPGQGLGYTF.

This clonotype appeared a few times. A read error may account for a junction end that differs from germline. CDR3 amino acids: CCARDIRGQGDTYEQYF. The CDR3 nucleotides read TGCTGTGCTAGAGATATCAGGGGGCAAGGGGACACCTACGAGCAGTACTTC. The chain carries TRBV20-1 and TRBJ2-7; TRBD1 matches at 8 bases. CDR1 is DFQATT, CDR2 SNEGSKA, per germline (reference sequence). The CDR3 sequence is 17 residues long.

This clonotype was picked up a small number of times. The gene calls are TRBV9 and TRBJ2-5; no firm D call. The CDR3 extends over 16 amino acids. Per the germline V gene, CDR1 is SGDLS and CDR2 is YYNGEE. V was cut by 0 bases and J by 0 bases, with 12 bases left in between. The DNA of the CDR3 is TGTGCCAGCAGCGTAGGGGTCGTGGACGACCAAGAGACCCAGTACTTC. It encodes CASSVGVVDDQETQYF.

J is TRBJ2-5 and V is TRBV7-9, with unresolved D. The CDR3 sequence is 13 residues long. Deletions cut 5 bases from V and 5 bases from J, with 12 bases between. The V gene's germline CDR1 is SEHNR and CDR2 FQNEAQ (reference sequence). CDR3 amino acids: CASSPDTRETQYF. The CDR3 DNA reads TGTGCCAGCAGCCCAGATACCAGGGAGACCCAGTACTTC. Full variable domain (outside the CDR3, taken from reference TRBV7-9 and TRBJ2-5): DTGVSQNPRHKITKRGQNVTFRCDPISEHNRLYWYRQTLGQGPEFLTYFQNEAQLEKSRLLSDRFSAERPKGSFSTLEIQRTEQGDSAMYLCASSPDTRETQYFGPGTRLLVL.

This clonotype was seen only a few times. The chain is built from TRBV11-2 and TRBJ2-1; D is possibly TRBD1 or TRBD2 (5 bases each). V gave up 3 bases and J gave up 8 bases, with 14 bases separating them. The CDR3 is made up of 14 amino acids. Germline CDR1 is SGHAT and CDR2 is FQNNGV. The CDR3: CASSLGPYWDEQFF. The CDR3 DNA reads TGTGCCAGCAGCTTGGGACCTTATTGGGATGAGCAGTTCTTC.

The chain couples TRBV6-1 to TRBJ1-2; D unresolved. CDR3 length: 15 residues. Germline V gives CDR1 MNHNS, CDR2 SASEGT. The V and J ends lost 4 bases and 8 bases respectively, with 20 bases between them. The CDR3 DNA reads as TGTGCCAGCAGTGTACCCCCCGGCACAGCTAACGGCTACACCTTC. This encodes CASSVPPGTANGYTF.

The chain couples TRBV6-4 to TRBJ2-1; D is possibly TRBD2 (7 bases). Germline V gives CDR1 MRHNA, CDR2 SNTAGT. The CDR3 runs 16 residues. V dropped 0 bases and J dropped 6 bases, with 15 bases sitting between them. The DNA for the CDR3 is TGTGCCAGCAGTGACTCGTCCGGGGGGCTTAGCAATGAGCAGTTCTTC. Its translation: CASSDSSGGLSNEQFF.

This clonotype was seen repeatedly, ten times or more. This sequence joins TRBV9 and TRBJ2-1; no clear D gene. CDR3 length equals 18 residues. Germline CDR1 and CDR2: SGDLS and YYNGEE. The germline V and J ends were trimmed by 2 bases and 0 bases, with 18 bases remaining between them. The CDR3 bases are TGTGCCAGCAGCGTCGGGTTTCTGGCCTTGAGCTCCTACAATGAGCAGTTCTTC. Protein: CASSVGFLALSSYNEQFF. Drawing the rest from reference TRBV9 and TRBJ2-1, the complete variable domain is DSGVTQTPKHLITATGQRVTLRCSPRSGDLSVYWYQQSLDQGLQFLIQYYNGEERAKGNILERFSAQQFPDLHSELNLSSLELGDSALYFCASSVGFLALSSYNEQFFGPGTRLTVL.

This chain joins TRBV27 and TRBJ2-3; D remains ambiguous. Germline lookup yields CDR1 MNHEY and CDR2 SMNVEV (reference sequence). The CDR3 sequence is 14 residues long. The ends were cut back, 3 bases at V and 2 bases at J, with 9 bases in the middle. The CDR3 here is CASSFGKPTDTQYF. The CDR3 region has the DNA TGTGCCAGCAGTTTCGGAAAACCCACAGATACGCAGTATTTT.

Concerning this clonotype itself: Mismatch with germline at one junction end may stem from a read error. The chain has TRBV25-1 and TRBJ2-1; weak D call: TRBD1 (5 bases). The CDR3 loop spans 17 amino acids. The germline gives CDR1 MGHDK, CDR2 SYGVNS. The CDR3 sequence: CAISEDWGPSSYNEQFF. CDR3 nucleotide sequence: TGTGCCATCAGTGAGGATTGGGGCCCCTCGTCCTACAATGAGCAGTTCTTC.

CDR3 loop: CASSLRTGRPETQYF. In DNA form, the CDR3 reads TGTGCCAGCAGTTTGAGGACAGGGCGTCCGGAGACCCAGTACTTC. The chain is built from TRBV12-3 or TRBV12-4 and TRBJ2-5; 8 positions match TRBD1. CDR3 length: 15 amino acids. V was pared by 3 bases and J by 5 bases, with 8 bases of the junction left unmatched.

This clonotype was seen a handful of times. This chain connects TRBV7-9 to TRBJ2-7; 8 positions agree with TRBD1. CDR3 length: 16 amino acids. Germline CDR1 is SEHNR and CDR2 is FQNEAQ (reference sequence). J was trimmed by 0 bases and V by 4 bases; bases with no gene match: 8. CDR3 sequence (DNA): TGTGCCAGCAGCTCAAACCCCGGACAGGGCTCCTACGAGCAGTACTTC. This sequence encodes CASSSNPGQGSYEQYF. The full variable domain, rest sourced from reference TRBV7-9 and TRBJ2-7, is DTGVSQNPRHKITKRGQNVTFRCDPISEHNRLYWYRQTLGQGPEFLTYFQNEAQLEKSRLLSDRFSAERPKGSFSTLEIQRTEQGDSAMYLCASSSNPGQGSYEQYFGPGTRLTVT.

The chain has TRBV7-9 and TRBJ2-2, with D perhaps matching TRBD2 (6 bases). Germline values: CDR1 SEHNR, CDR2 FQNEAQ (reference sequence). V was clipped by 7 bases and J by 3 bases, with 12 bases between them. The CDR3 covers 14 residues. The CDR3 is CASTRTGDTGELFF. The CDR3 coding sequence is TGTGCCAGCACCCGGACGGGGGACACCGGGGAGCTGTTTTTT.

In its sample, this clonotype was seen many times. The chain recombines TRBV12-3 or TRBV12-4 with TRBJ2-7; the D gene is possibly TRBD1 (6 bases). The ends were cut back, 7 bases at V and 0 bases at J, with 7 bases in the middle. The CDR3 has 12 residues. In nucleotides, the CDR3 is TGTGCCAGCACGACAGGCTCCTACGAGCAGTACTTC. It translates to CASTTGSYEQYF.

This clonotype was seen ten or more times. The chain couples TRBV29-1 to TRBJ1-2; 7 nucleotides align to TRBD1. Trimming at V came to 2 bases and at J to 14 bases, leaving 8 bases not matched to a gene. Looked up from germline, CDR1 is SQVTM and CDR2 is ANQGSEA. The length of the CDR3 is 11 residues. For the CDR3, the DNA is TGCAGCGTTGAAAGACAGGGATTCGTGACCTTC. It translates to CSVERQGFVTF.

The sample holds many counts of this clonotype. The gene calls are TRBV25-1 and TRBJ2-2, with TRBD2 matching over 7 bases. This CDR3 is built from 14 residues. The V gene's germline CDR1 is MGHDK and CDR2 SYGVNS. Trimming took 8 bases from V and 6 from J; bases not matched to a gene: 9. The CDR3 DNA reads TGTGCCAGCGACCTGGGAGGGCATCCCGGGGAGCTGTTTTTT. It yields the protein CASDLGGHPGELFF.